The next 15 T cell receptor beta chains were all read from a single sample in a study of regulatory T cells in long-lasting Graves disease (dated by TCRdb to about 2021). Per the publication, the time point label means: newly diagnosed GD, antithyroid drugs for less than 3 months. For both TCR sequencing and RNA sequencing, RNA was extracted from PBMCs using TRIzol. The method behind the library was multiplex PCR. TCRdb lists the instrument as Illumina HiSeq 4000. iRepertoire HTBI primers and Arm-PCR amplification of CDR3 regions were used to construct TCR beta libraries. TCRdb applied fastp at Q25 and MiXCR to the public reads, then kept only in-frame beta chains. Each record represents a unique CDR3 protein, reported with the most common genes and DNA among its rows. The sample yields about 540,000 distinct CDR3 sequences; around an eighth were counted once. Over 7.5% of the sample lies in the top ten.

The same specimen was also included in a second study, on T cells in Graves' hyperthyroidism and ophthalmopathy.

The sequences come from peripheral blood mononuclear cells (PBMCs), collected at new diagnosis, from a patient treated with antithyroid drugs. These receptors originate from a young man with Graves disease. Donor details come from another sample of the same person, matched by shared clones.

This clonotype was detected only a few times. V is TRBV29-1 and J is TRBJ2-1; 8 nucleotides match TRBD2. This CDR3 has 14 amino acids. The germline V gene has CDR1 SQVTM and CDR2 ANQGSEA. The V gene end was trimmed by 2 bases and the J gene end by 3 bases; junction bases not matched to a gene: 3. CDR3 loop: CSVESAGGYNEQFF. CDR3 sequence (DNA): TGCAGCGTTGAATCGGCGGGAGGCTACAATGAGCAGTTCTTC.

This clonotype was seen only a few times. J is TRBJ1-5 and V is TRBV7-9; the match to TRBD1 covers 9 bases. This CDR3 comprises 15 residues. Trimming took 5 bases from V and 5 from J; bases not matched to a gene: 7. In germline, CDR1 is SEHNR, CDR2 FQNEAQ (reference sequence). The CDR3 loop is CASSPPGQGHQPQHF. CDR3 coding DNA: TGTGCCAGCAGCCCGCCGGGACAGGGCCATCAGCCCCAGCATTTT.

This clonotype was seen repeatedly, ten times or more. The rearrangement links TRBV7-9 to TRBJ1-5; no firm D call. This CDR3 spans 16 amino acids. CDR1 is SEHNR and CDR2 is FQNEAQ in the germline V gene (reference sequence). Trimming pared 5 bases from V and 0 bases from J, leaving 14 bases between. The CDR3 DNA is TGTGCCAGCAGCCCCAGATCCGGAGATAGCAATCAGCCCCAGCATTTT. Translating gives CASSPRSGDSNQPQHF.

This clonotype appeared a few times. V is TRBV4-1 and J is TRBJ2-7; a weak D match, TRBD1 (5 bases). V shed 8 bases and J shed 0 bases, with 11 bases lying between them. The CDR3 has 13 residues. Germline loops: CDR1 MGHRA, CDR2 YSYEKL. This CDR3 is CASSTVSSYEQYF. As DNA, the CDR3 is TGCGCCAGCTCGACAGTGAGCTCCTACGAGCAGTACTTC.

This clonotype was seen many times. This rearrangement joins TRBV27 to TRBJ1-2; D is unclear. Germline V gives CDR1 MNHEY, CDR2 SMNVEV (reference sequence). The CDR3 has 15 residues. V lost 4 bases and J 4 bases, leaving 16 bases between the germline ends. The CDR3 DNA sequence: TGTGCCAGCAGTTCACACAGAGGTTTAGTCTATGGCTACACCTTC. Translation: CASSSHRGLVYGYTF.

The chain combines TRBV30 with TRBJ1-1; no reliable D call. Germline V CDR1 and CDR2: GTSNPN, SVGIG (reference sequence). The length of the CDR3 is 13 residues. V was clipped by 0 bases and J by 1 base, with 6 bases between them. The CDR3, as DNA: TGTGCCTGGAGTGTAAACACGAACACTGAAGCTTTCTTT. Translation: CAWSVNTNTEAFF.

This clonotype showed up just a few times. J is TRBJ1-5 and V is TRBV12-5; D is unclear. Germline-derived CDR1 and CDR2 are LGHNT and FRNRAP. V lost 1 base and J 3 bases, leaving 4 bases between the germline ends. This CDR3 has 13 residues. CDR3 protein: CASGLEDNQPQHF. The CDR3 DNA reads as TGTGCTAGTGGTTTGGAGGACAATCAGCCCCAGCATTTT.

This clonotype was detected many times. This rearrangement joins TRBV30 to TRBJ2-5, with TRBD2 matching over 8 bases. The CDR3 loop spans 13 amino acids. Germline assignment: CDR1 GTSNPN and CDR2 SVGIG (reference sequence). V was pared by 5 bases and J by 5 bases, with 7 bases of the junction left unmatched. In DNA, the CDR3 is TGTGCCTGGGGGCGGGAGGTCACGGAGACCCAGTACTTC. It encodes CAWGREVTETQYF.

This clonotype was counted at least ten times. This sequence joins TRBV12-3 or TRBV12-4 and TRBJ2-1, with D hard to call. Trimming pared 3 bases from V and 5 bases from J, leaving 11 bases between. The CDR3 covers 14 residues. CDR3 residues: CASSFRGGNNEQFF. As DNA, the CDR3 is TGTGCCAGCAGTTTCCGAGGTGGGAACAATGAGCAGTTCTTC.

The chain has TRBV27 and TRBJ2-1, with TRBD1 matching 8 bases. The CDR3 contains 13 residues. V lost 6 bases and J lost 4; bases outside the gene matches: 2. Germline CDR1 MNHEY, CDR2 SMNVEV (reference sequence). CDR3 bases: TGTGCCAGCAGGCGACAGGGGTACAATGAGCAGTTCTTC. It specifies CASRRQGYNEQFF.

Only a few counts were recorded for this clonotype. The CDR3: CASSHKGIEAFF. DNA of the CDR3: TGTGCCAGCAGCCACAAGGGCATTGAAGCTTTCTTT. The chain joins TRBV4-2 to TRBJ1-1; unclear D gene. Germline-derived CDR1 and CDR2 are LGHNA and YNFKEQ. V lost 3 bases, J lost 7 bases, and 9 bases lay in between. This CDR3 region has 12 residues.

The V gene is TRBV3-1, the J gene TRBJ2-7; TRBD2 might be the D (6 bases). Germline CDR1 is LGHDT and CDR2 is YNNKEL (reference sequence). Between the trimmed V and J ends, which lost 0 bases and 2 bases, there was a span of 20 bases. The CDR3 totals 18 residues. The CDR3 region is CASSQETPKAGHPYEQYF. For the CDR3, the DNA is TGTGCCAGCAGCCAAGAAACCCCCAAGGCGGGGCACCCCTACGAGCAGTACTTC.

This rearrangement joins TRBV18 to TRBJ1-5, with no clear D. Per germline, CDR1 KGHSH and CDR2 LQKENI. The CDR3 has 14 residues. Deletions cut 4 bases from V and 8 bases from J, with 15 bases between. The CDR3 reads CASSRLIALEPQHF. The CDR3 nucleotides are TGTGCCAGCTCACGACTGATCGCGTTGGAGCCCCAGCATTTT.

This clonotype occurred many times. The chain has TRBV2 and TRBJ2-3; tentatively, D is TRBD1 (6 bases). Trimming shortened V by 4 bases and J by 5 bases, and 13 bases separated the two germline ends. This CDR3 contains 14 residues. From germline, CDR1 is SNHLY and CDR2 FYNNEI. The DNA of the CDR3 is TGTGCCAGCAGTGCTAACAGGGTGGGAGATACGCAGTATTTT. Translated: CASSANRVGDTQYF.

Notes on this clonotype: This likely stems from a read error, as it lies one base from a far larger clone. The chain combines TRBV6-4 with TRBJ2-5; 8 bases map to TRBD2. The germline V gene has CDR1 MRHNA and CDR2 SNTAGT. The CDR3 spans 15 residues. The CDR3 protein is CTSSRSGSRGETQYF. Written as DNA, the CDR3 is TGTACCAGCAGTAGAAGCGGGAGTAGGGGAGAGACCCAGTACTTC.